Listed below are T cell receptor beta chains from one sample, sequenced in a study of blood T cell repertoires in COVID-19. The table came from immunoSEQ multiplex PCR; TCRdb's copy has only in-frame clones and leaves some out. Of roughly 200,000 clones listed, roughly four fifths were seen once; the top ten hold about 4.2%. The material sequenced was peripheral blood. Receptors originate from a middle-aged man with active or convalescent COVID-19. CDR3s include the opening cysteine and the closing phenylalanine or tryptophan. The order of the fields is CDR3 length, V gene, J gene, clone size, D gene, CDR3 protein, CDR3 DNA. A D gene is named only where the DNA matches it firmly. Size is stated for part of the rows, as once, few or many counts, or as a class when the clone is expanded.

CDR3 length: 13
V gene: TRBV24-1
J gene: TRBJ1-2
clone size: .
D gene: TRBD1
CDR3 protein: CATTRTGRYGYTF
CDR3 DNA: TGTGCCACCACCCGGACAGGGCGCTATGGCTACACCTTC

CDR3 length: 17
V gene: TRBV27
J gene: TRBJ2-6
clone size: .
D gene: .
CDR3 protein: CASSPGEVFSGANVLTF
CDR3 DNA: TGTGCCAGCAGTCCGGGGGAGGTTTTCTCTGGGGCCAACGTCCTGACTTTC

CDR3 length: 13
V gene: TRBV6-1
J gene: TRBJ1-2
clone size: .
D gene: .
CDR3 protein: CASSEKAGTGYTF
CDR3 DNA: TGTGCCAGCAGTGAAAAGGCGGGGACGGGCTACACCTTC

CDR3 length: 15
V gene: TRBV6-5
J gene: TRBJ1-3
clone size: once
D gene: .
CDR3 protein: CASSYLGGSGNTIYF
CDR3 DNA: TGTGCCAGCAGTTACTTAGGCGGCTCTGGAAACACCATATATTTT

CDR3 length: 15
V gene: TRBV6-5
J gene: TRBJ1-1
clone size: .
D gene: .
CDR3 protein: CASSNVGQLNTEAFF
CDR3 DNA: TGTGCCAGCAGTAACGTAGGACAGTTGAACACTGAAGCTTTCTTT

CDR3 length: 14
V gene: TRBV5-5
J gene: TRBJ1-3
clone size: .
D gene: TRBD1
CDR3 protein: CASSQDRAPNTIYF
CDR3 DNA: TGTGCCAGCAGCCAGGACAGGGCGCCAAACACCATATATTTT

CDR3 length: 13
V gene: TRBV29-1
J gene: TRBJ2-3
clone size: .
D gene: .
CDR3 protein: CSVEWASTDTQYF
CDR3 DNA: TGCAGCGTTGAGTGGGCGAGTACAGATACGCAGTATTTT

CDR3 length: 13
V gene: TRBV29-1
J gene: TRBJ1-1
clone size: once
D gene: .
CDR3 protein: CSVSQGGSTEAFF
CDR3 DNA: TGCAGCGTTAGTCAGGGAGGTTCCACTGAAGCTTTCTTT

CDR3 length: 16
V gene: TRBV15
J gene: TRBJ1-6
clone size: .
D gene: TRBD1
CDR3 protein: CATSRDRDRGNSPLHF
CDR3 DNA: TGTGCCACCAGCAGAGACAGAGACAGGGGTAATTCACCCCTCCACTTT

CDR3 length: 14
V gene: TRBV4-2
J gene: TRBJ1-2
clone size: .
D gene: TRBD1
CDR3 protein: CASSLPTGVDGYTF
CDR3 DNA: TGTGCCAGCAGTCTCCCAACAGGGGTGGATGGCTACACCTTC

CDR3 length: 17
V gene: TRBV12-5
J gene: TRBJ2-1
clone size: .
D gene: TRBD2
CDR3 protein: CASGPGIAGGPSNEQFF
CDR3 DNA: TGTGCTAGTGGACCTGGAATAGCGGGGGGGCCGTCGAATGAGCAGTTCTTC

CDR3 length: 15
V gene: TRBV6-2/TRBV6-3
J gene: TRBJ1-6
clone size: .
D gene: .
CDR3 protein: CASSLTLSRNSPLHF
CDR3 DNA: TGTGCCAGCAGCCTAACCCTCTCCCGGAATTCACCCCTCCACTTT

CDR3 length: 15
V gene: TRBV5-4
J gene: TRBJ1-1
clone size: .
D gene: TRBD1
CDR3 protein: CASSPRTGENTEAFF
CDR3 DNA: TGTGCCAGCAGCCCGCGGACAGGGGAAAACACTGAAGCTTTCTTT

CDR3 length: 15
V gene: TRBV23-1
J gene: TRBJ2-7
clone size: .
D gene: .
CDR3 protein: CASSQLGGLNYEQYF
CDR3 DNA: TGCGCCAGCAGTCAACTAGGGGGTTTGAACTACGAGCAGTACTTC

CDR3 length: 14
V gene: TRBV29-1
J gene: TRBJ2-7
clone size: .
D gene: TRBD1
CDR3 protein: CSVGGQGPHYEQYF
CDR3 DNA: TGCAGCGTCGGAGGACAGGGCCCACACTACGAGCAGTACTTC

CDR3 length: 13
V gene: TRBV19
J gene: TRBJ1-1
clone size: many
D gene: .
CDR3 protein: CASSPTQNTEAFF
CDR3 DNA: TGTGCCAGTAGTCCAACACAGAACACTGAAGCTTTCTTT

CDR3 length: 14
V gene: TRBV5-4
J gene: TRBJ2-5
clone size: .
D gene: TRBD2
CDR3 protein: CASSVMGLEETQYF
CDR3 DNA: TGTGCCAGCAGCGTAATGGGACTAGAAGAGACCCAGTACTTC

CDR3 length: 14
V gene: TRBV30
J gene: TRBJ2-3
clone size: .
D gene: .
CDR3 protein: CAWSALASTDTQYF
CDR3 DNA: TGTGCCTGGAGTGCCCTAGCGAGCACAGATACGCAGTATTTT

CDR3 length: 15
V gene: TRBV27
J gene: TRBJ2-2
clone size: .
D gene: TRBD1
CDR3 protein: CASRWGQGNTGELFF
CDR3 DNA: TGTGCCAGCAGATGGGGACAGGGGAACACCGGGGAGCTGTTTTTT

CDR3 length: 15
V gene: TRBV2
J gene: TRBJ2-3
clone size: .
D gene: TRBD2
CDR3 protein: CASKFTSGFTDTQYF
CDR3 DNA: TGTGCCAGCAAGTTTACTAGCGGTTTCACAGATACGCAGTATTTT

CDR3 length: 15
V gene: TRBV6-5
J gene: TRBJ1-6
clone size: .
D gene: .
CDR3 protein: CAIRRTGLDNSPLHF
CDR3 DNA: TGTGCCATACGACGGACGGGGTTGGATAATTCACCCCTCCACTTT

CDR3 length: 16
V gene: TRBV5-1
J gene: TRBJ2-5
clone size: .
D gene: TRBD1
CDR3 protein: CASSLGGGRIQETQYF
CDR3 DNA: TGCGCCAGCAGCTTGGGAGGGGGCCGAATTCAAGAGACCCAGTACTTC

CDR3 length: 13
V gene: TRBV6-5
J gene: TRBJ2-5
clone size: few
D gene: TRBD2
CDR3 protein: CASRLAGEETQYF
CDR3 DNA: TGTGCCAGCAGATTAGCGGGGGAAGAGACCCAGTACTTC

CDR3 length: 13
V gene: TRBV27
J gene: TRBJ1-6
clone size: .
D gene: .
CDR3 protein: CASSYDTGSPLHF
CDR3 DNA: TGTGCCAGCAGTTACGACACCGGCTCACCCCTCCACTTT

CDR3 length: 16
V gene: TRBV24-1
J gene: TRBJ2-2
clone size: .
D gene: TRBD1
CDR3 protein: CATSDSPGQDTGELFF
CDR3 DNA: TGTGCCACCAGTGATTCCCCGGGACAGGACACCGGGGAGCTGTTTTTT

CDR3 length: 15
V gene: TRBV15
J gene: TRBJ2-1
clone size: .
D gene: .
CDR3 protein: CATSRDRGSYNEQFF
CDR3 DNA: TGTGCCACCAGCAGAGATCGAGGGTCCTACAATGAGCAGTTCTTC

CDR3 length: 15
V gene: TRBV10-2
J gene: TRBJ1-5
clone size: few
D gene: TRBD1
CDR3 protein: CASSYGTGANQPQHF
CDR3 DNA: TGCGCCAGCAGCTATGGGACAGGGGCCAATCAGCCCCAGCATTTT

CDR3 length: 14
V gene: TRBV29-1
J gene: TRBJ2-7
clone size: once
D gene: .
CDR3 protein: CSVAAGQTANEQYF
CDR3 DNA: TGCAGCGTTGCGGCGGGACAGACGGCCAACGAGCAGTACTTC

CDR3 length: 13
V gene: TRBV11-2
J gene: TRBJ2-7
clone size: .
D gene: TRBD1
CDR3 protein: CASSRDRGYEQYF
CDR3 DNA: TGTGCCAGCAGCCGGGACAGAGGGTACGAGCAGTACTTC

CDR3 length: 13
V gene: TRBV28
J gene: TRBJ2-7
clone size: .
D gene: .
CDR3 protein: CASSSPDRYEQYF
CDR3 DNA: TGTGCCAGCAGTTCCCCGGACAGATACGAGCAGTACTTC

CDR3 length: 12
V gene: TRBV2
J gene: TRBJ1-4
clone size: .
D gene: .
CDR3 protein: CASSVEGEKLFF
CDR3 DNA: TGTGCCAGCAGTGTTGAGGGTGAAAAACTGTTTTTT

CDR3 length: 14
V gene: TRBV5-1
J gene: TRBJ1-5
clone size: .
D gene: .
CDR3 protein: CASSLMGLDQPQHF
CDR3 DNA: TGCGCCAGCAGCTTGATGGGACTGGACCAGCCCCAGCATTTT

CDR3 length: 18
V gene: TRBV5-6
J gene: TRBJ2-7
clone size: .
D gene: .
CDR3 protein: CASITGPKRQGGSYEQYF
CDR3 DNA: TGTGCCAGCATCACGGGGCCAAAGCGGCAGGGGGGTTCGTACGAGCAGTACTTC

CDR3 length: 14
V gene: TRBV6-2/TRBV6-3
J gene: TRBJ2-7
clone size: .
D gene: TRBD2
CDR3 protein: CASSPRDYIYEQYF
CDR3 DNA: TGTGCCAGCAGCCCCCGGGACTACATCTACGAGCAGTACTTC

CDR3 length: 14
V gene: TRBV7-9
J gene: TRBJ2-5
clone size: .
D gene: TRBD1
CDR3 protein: CASSFWTGKETQYF
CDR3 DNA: TGTGCCAGCAGCTTCTGGACAGGGAAAGAGACCCAGTACTTC

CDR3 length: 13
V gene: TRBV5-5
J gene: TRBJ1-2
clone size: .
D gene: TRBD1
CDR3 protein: CASSYDRGYGYTF
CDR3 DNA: TGTGCCAGCAGCTACGACAGGGGGTATGGCTACACCTTC

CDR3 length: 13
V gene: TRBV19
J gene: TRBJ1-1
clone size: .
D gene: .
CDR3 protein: CASTPVLNTEAFF
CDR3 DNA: TGTGCCAGTACTCCCGTCCTGAACACTGAAGCTTTCTTT

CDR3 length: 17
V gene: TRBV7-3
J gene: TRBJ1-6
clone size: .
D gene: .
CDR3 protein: CASSSPERGRYNSPLHF
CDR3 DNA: TGTGCCAGCAGCTCCCCCGAAAGGGGCCGGTATAATTCACCCCTCCACTTT

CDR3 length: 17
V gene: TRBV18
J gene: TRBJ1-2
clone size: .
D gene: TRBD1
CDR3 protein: CASSPSVAGGARYGYTF
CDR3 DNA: TGTGCCAGCTCACCATCCGTTGCAGGGGGCGCACGGTATGGCTACACCTTC